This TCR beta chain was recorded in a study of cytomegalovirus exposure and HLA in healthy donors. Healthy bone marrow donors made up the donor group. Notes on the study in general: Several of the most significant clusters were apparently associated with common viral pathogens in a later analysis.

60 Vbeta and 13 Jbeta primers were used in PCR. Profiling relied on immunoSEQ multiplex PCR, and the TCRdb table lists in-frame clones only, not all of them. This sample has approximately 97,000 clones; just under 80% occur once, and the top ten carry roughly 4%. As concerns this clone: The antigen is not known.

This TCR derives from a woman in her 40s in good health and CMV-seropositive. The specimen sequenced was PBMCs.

CDR3 bases: TGTGCCAGCAGCTATCGGGGCACCGGGGAGCTGTTTTTT. Its translation is CASSYRGTGELFF. The chain couples TRBV11-3 to TRBJ2-2; perhaps TRBD2 as D (5 bases). Trimming stripped 4 bases from V and 4 bases from J, with 7 bases between. Germline CDR1 SGHNT, CDR2 YENEEA. The CDR3 is 13 residues long.